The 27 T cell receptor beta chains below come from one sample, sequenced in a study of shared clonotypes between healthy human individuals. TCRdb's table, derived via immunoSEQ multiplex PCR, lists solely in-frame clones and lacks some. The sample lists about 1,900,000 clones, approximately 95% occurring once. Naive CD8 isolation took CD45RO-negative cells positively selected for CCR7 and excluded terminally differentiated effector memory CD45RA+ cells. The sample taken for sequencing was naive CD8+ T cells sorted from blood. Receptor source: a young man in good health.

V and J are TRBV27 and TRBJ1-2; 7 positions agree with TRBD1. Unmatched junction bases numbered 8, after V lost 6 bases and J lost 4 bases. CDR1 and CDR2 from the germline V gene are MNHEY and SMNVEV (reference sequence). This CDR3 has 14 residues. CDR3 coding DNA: TGTGCCAGCAGATCGCCCTCAGGGGGCTATGGCTACACCTTC. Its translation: CASRSPSGGYGYTF.

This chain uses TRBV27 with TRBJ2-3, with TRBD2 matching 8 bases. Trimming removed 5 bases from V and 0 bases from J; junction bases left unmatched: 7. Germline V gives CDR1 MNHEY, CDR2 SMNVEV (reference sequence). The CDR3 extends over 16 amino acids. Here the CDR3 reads CASSPRTSLSTDTQYF. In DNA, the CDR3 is TGTGCCAGCAGTCCAAGGACTAGCCTTAGCACAGATACGCAGTATTTT.

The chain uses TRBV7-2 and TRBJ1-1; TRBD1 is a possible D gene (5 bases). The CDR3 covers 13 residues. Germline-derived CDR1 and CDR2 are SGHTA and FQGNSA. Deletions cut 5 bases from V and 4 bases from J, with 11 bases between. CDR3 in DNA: TGTGCCAGCAGCCTTAGCGGGGGCACTGAAGCTTTCTTT. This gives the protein CASSLSGGTEAFF.

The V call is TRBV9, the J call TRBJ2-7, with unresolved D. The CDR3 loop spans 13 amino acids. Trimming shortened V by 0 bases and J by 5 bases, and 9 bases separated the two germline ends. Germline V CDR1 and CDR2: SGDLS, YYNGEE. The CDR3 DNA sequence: TGTGCCAGCAGCGTAGATGGAATTGACGAGCAGTACTTC. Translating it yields CASSVDGIDEQYF.

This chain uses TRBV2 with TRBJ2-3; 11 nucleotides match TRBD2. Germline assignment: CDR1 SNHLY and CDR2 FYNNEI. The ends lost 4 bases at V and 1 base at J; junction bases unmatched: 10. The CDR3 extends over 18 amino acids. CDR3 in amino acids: CASSVTSGGAYRTDTQYF. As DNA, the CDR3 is TGTGCCAGCAGTGTTACTAGCGGGGGAGCTTATCGCACAGATACGCAGTATTTT.

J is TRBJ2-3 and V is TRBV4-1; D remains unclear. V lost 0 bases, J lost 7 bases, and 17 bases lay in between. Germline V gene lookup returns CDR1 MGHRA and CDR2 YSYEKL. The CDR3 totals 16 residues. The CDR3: CASSQEATFLRNTQYF. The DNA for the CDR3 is TGCGCCAGCAGCCAAGAAGCGACCTTCCTTAGGAATACGCAGTATTTT.

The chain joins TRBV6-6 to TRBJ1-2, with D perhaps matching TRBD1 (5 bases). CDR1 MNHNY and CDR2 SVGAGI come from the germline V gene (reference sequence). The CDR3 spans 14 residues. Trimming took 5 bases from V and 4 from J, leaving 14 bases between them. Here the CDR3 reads CASSRGDSFYGYTF. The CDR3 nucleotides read TGTGCCAGCAGTCGGGGTGACAGCTTCTATGGCTACACCTTC.

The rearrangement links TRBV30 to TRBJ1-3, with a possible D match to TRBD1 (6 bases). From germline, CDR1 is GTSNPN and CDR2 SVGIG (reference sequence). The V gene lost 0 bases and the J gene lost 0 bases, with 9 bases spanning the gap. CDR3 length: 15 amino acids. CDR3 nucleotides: TGTGCCTGGAGTGTAGGCAGGGGCTCTGGAAACACCATATATTTT. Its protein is CAWSVGRGSGNTIYF.

The CDR3 region is CSVYWDYGYTF. The CDR3 DNA reads TGCAGCGTTTACTGGGATTATGGCTACACCTTC. The chain is built from TRBV29-1 and TRBJ1-2; D is ambiguous. The germline gives CDR1 SQVTM, CDR2 ANQGSEA. This CDR3 comprises 11 residues. Trimming took 5 bases from V and 5 from J, leaving 9 bases between them.

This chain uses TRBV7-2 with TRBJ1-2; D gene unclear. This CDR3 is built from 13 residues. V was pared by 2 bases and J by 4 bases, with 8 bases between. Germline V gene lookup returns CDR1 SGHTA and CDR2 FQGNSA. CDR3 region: CASSLPEPYGYTF. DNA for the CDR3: TGTGCCAGCAGCTTACCGGAACCCTATGGCTACACCTTC.

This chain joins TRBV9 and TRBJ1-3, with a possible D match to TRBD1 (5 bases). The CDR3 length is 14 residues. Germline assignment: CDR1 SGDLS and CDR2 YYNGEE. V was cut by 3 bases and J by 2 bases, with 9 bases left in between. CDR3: CASSAGIPGNTIYF. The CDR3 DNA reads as TGTGCCAGCAGCGCAGGGATCCCTGGAAACACCATATATTTT. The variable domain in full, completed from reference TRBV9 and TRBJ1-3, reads DSGVTQTPKHLITATGQRVTLRCSPRSGDLSVYWYQQSLDQGLQFLIQYYNGEERAKGNILERFSAQQFPDLHSELNLSSLELGDSALYFCASSAGIPGNTIYFGEGSWLTVV.

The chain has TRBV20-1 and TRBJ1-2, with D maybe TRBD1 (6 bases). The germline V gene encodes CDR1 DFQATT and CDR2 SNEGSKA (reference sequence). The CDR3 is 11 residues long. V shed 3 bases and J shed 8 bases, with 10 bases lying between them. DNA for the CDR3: TGCAGTGCTAGTGCAGGGGCCGGCTACACCTTC. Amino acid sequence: CSASAGAGYTF.

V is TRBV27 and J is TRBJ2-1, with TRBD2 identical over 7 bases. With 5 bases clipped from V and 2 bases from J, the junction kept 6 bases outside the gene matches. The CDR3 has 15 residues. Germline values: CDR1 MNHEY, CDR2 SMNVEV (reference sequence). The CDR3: CASSLTSWTYNEQFF. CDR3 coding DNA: TGTGCCAGCAGTCTGACTAGCTGGACCTACAATGAGCAGTTCTTC.

Here the CDR3 DNA reads TGCGCCAGCAGAGACAAAAGCTCCTACAATGAGCAGTTCTTC. Translation: CASRDKSSYNEQFF. The V and J genes are TRBV4-1 and TRBJ2-1; D gene unclear. V was clipped by 6 bases and J by 0 bases, with 9 bases between them. Germline V gene sequence: CDR1 MGHRA, CDR2 YSYEKL. This CDR3 is 14 amino acids long.

As DNA, the CDR3 is TGTGCCACCGGCACCGGGACAGACTACGAGCAGTACTTC. This gives the protein CATGTGTDYEQYF. The chain carries TRBV6-5 and TRBJ2-7, with 7 bases identical to TRBD1. The CDR3 length is 13 residues. J gave up 3 bases and V 10 bases, and 9 bases lay outside the gene matches. Germline assignment: CDR1 MNHEY and CDR2 SVGAGI.

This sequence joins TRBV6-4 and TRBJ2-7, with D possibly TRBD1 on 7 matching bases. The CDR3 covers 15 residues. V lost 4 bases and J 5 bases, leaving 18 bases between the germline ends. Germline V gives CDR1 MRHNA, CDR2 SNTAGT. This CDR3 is CASSAGGGGRHEQYF. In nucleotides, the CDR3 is TGTGCCAGCAGTGCTGGAGGGGGCGGTCGGCACGAGCAGTACTTC.

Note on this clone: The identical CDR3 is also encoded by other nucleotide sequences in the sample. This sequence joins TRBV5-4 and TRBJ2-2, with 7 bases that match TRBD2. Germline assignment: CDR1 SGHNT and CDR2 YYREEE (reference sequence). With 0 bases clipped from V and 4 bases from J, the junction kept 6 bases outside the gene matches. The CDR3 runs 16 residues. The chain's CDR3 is CASSLGLAGGTGELFF. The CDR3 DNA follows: TGTGCCAGCAGCTTGGGACTAGCAGGTGGCACCGGGGAGCTGTTTTTT.

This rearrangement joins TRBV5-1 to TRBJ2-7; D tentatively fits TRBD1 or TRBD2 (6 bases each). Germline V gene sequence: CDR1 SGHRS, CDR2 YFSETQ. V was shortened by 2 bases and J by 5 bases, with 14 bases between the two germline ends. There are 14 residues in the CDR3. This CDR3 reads CASSFGGQVDEQYF. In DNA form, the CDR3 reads TGCGCCAGCAGCTTTGGGGGGCAGGTAGACGAGCAGTACTTC.

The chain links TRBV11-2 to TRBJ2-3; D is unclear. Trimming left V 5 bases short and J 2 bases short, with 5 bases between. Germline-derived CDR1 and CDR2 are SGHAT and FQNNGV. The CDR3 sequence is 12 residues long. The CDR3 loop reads CASSEITDTQYF. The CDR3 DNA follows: TGTGCCAGCAGCGAAATCACAGATACGCAGTATTTT.

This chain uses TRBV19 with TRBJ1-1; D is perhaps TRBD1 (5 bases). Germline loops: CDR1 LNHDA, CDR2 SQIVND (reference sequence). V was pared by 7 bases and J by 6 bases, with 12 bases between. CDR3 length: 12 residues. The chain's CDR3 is CASIDWGAEAFF. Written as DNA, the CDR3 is TGTGCCAGTATTGACTGGGGGGCTGAAGCTTTCTTT. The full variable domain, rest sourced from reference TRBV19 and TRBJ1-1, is DGGITQSPKYLFRKEGQNVTLSCEQNLNHDAMYWYRQDPGQGLRLIYYSQIVNDFQKGDIAEGYSVSREKKESFPLTVTSAQKNPTAFYLCASIDWGAEAFFGQGTRLTVV.

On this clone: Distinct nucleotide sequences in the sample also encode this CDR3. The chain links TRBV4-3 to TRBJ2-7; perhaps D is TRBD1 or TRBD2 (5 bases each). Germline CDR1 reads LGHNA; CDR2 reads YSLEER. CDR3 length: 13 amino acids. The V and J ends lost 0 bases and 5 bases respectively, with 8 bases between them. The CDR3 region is CASSQDRGHEQYF. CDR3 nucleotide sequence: TGCGCCAGCAGCCAAGATAGGGGACACGAGCAGTACTTC.

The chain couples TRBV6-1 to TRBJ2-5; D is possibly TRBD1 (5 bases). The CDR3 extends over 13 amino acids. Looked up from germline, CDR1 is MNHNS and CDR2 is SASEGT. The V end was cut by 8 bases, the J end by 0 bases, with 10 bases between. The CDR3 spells CASPTDNQETQYF. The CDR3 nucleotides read TGTGCCAGCCCCACGGACAACCAAGAGACCCAGTACTTC.

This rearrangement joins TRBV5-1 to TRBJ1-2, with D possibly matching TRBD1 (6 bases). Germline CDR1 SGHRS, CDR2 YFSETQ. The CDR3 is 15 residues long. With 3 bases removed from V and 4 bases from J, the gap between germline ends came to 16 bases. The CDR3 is CASSYYREPGYGYTF. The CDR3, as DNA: TGCGCCAGCAGCTACTACAGGGAGCCGGGCTATGGCTACACCTTC. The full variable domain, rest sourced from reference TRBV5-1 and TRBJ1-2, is KAGVTQTPRYLIKTRGQQVTLSCSPISGHRSVSWYQQTPGQGLQFLFEYFSETQRNKGNFPGRFSGRQFSNSRSEMNVSTLELGDSALYLCASSYYREPGYGYTFGSGTRLTVV.

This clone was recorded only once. The CDR3 protein is CASSLAVAVGELFF. The CDR3 coding sequence is TGTGCCAGCAGCTTGGCTGTGGCGGTCGGGGAGCTGTTTTTT. The chain joins TRBV5-6 to TRBJ2-2; D gene unclear. Germline V gene sequence: CDR1 SGHDT, CDR2 YYEEEE. The CDR3 covers 14 residues. V was cut by 0 bases and J by 7 bases, with 10 bases left in between.

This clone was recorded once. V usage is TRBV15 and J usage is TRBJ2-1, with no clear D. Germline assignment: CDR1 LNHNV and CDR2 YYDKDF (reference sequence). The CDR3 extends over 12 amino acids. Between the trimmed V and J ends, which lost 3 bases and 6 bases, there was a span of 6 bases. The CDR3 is CATSSLGNEQFF. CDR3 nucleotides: TGTGCCACCAGCAGTTTGGGCAATGAGCAGTTCTTC. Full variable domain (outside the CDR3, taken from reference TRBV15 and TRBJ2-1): DAMVIQNPRYQVTQFGKPVTLSCSQTLNHNVMYWYQQKSSQAPKLLFHYYDKDFNNEADTPDNFQSRRPNTSFCFLDIRSPGLGDTAMYLCATSSLGNEQFFGPGTRLTVL.

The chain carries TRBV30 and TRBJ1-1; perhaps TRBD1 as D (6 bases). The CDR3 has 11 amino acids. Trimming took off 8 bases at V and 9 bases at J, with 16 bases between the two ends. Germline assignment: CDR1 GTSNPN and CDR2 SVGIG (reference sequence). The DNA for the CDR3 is TGTGCCGTCGACCAGGGGTTCAAAGCTTTCTTT. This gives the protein CAVDQGFKAFF.

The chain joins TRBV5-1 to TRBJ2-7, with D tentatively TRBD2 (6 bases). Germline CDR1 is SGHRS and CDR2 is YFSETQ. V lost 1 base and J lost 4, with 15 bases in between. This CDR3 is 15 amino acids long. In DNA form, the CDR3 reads TGCGCCAGCAGCTTGCTCGGGAGCACCCTTTACGAGCAGTACTTC. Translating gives CASSLLGSTLYEQYF. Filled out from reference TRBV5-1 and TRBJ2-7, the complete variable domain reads KAGVTQTPRYLIKTRGQQVTLSCSPISGHRSVSWYQQTPGQGLQFLFEYFSETQRNKGNFPGRFSGRQFSNSRSEMNVSTLELGDSALYLCASSLLGSTLYEQYFGPGTRLTVT.